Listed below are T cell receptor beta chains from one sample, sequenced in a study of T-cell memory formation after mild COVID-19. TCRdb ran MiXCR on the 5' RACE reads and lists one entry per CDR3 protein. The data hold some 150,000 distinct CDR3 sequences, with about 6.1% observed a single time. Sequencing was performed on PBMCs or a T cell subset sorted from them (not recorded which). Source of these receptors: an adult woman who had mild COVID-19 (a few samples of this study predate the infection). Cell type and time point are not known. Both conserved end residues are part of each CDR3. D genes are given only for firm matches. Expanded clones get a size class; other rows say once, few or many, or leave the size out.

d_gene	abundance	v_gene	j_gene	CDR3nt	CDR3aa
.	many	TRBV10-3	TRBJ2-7	TGTGCCATCAGTGGCGGACCTTCCTACGAGCAGTACTTC	CAISGGPSYEQYF
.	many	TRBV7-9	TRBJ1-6	TGTGCCAGCAGCCGCCGAAATGATTCACCCCTCCACTTT	CASSRRNDSPLHF
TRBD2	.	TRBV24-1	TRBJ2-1	TGTGCCACCAGTGACCGTGGGACTAGCGGGCGCAATGAGCAGTTCTTC	CATSDRGTSGRNEQFF
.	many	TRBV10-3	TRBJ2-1	TGTGCCATCAGTGACGCCCGATACAATGAGCAGTTCTTC	CAISDARYNEQFF
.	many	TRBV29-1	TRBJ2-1	TGCAGCGTGACAGGACCCAGTAACAATGAGCAGTTCTTC	CSVTGPSNNEQFF
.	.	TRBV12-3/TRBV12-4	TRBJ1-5	TGTGCCAGCAGTTTCCCAGGGGTGTCGCCCCAGCATTTT	CASSFPGVSPQHF
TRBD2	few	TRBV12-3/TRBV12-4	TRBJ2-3	TGTGCCAGCATCCTTTCCGGGACTAGTACGCAGTATTTT	CASILSGTSTQYF
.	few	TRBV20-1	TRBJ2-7	TGCAGTGCTAGAACCGGGACATCCTCCTACGAGCAGTACTTC	CSARTGTSSYEQYF
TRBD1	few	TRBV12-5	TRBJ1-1	TGTGCTAGTGGTTTGGTGTCAGGGGGCTTGAACACTGAAGCTTTCTTT	CASGLVSGGLNTEAFF
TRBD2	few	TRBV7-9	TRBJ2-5	TGTGCCAGCAGCTTACAACTAGCGGGGGAGACCCAGTACTTC	CASSLQLAGETQYF
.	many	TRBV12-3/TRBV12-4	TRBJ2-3	TGTGCCAGCAGTTTAATGTCGGGCACAGATACGCAGTATTTT	CASSLMSGTDTQYF
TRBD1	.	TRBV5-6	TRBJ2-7	TGTGCCAGCAGTAAACAGGGGGCCTACGAGCAGTACTTC	CASSKQGAYEQYF
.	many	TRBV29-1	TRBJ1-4	TGCAGCGTTGAAGAGGGGGGTAAAGCTGAAAAACTGTTTTTT	CSVEEGGKAEKLFF
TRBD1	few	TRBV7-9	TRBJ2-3	TGTGCCAGCAGCTTAGAGACAGGGTGGTCAGGTACGCAGTATTTT	CASSLETGWSGTQYF
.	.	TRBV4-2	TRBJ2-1	TGTGCCAGCAGCCAAGGTCGTGACGGATTATACAATGAGCAGTTCTTC	CASSQGRDGLYNEQFF
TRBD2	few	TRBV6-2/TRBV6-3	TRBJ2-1	TGTGCCAGCAGGGCGGGGGGTTACAATGAGCAGTTCTTC	CASRAGGYNEQFF
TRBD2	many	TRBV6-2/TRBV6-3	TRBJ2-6	TGTGCCAGCAGCCTACTAGCGGGAGTCCCTGGGGCCAACGTCCTGACTTTC	CASSLLAGVPGANVLTF
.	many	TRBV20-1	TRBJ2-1	TGCAGTGCTAGCGGGAGACGACCCAATGAGCAGTTCTTC	CSASGRRPNEQFF